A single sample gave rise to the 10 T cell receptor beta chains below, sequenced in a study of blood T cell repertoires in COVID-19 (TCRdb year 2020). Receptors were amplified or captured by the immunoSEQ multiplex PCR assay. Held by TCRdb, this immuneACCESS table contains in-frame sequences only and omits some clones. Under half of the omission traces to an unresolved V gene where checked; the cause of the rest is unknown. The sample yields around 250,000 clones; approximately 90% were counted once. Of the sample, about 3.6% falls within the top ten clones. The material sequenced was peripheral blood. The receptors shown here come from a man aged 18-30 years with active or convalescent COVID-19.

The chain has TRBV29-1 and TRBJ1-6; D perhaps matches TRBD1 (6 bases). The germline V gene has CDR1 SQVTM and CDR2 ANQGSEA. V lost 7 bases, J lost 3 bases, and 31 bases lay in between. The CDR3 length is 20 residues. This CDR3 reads CSGFLLRTEKRADYNSPLHF. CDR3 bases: TGCAGCGGCTTTTTGTTACGGACAGAAAAAAGGGCCGACTATAATTCACCCCTCCACTTT.

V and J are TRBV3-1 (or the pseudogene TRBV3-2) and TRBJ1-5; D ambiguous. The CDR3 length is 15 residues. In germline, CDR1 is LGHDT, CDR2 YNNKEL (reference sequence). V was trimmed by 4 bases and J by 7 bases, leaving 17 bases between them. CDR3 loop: CASSRDFSPSQPQHF. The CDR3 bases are TGTGCCAGCAGCCGAGACTTCAGTCCGTCCCAGCCCCAGCATTTT.

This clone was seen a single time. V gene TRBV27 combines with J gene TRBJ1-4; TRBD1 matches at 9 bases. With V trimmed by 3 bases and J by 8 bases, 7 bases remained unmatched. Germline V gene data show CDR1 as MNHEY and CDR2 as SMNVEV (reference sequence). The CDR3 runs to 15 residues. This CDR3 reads CASSFSGTGSEKLFF. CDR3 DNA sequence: TGTGCCAGCAGTTTCTCCGGGACAGGGAGCGAAAAACTGTTTTTT. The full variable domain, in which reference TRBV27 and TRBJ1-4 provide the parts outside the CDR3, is EAQVTQNPRYLITVTGKKLTVTCSQNMNHEYMSWYRQDPGLGLRQIYYSMNVEVTDKGDVPEGYKVSRKEKRNFPLILESPSPNQTSLYFCASSFSGTGSEKLFFGSGTQLSVL.

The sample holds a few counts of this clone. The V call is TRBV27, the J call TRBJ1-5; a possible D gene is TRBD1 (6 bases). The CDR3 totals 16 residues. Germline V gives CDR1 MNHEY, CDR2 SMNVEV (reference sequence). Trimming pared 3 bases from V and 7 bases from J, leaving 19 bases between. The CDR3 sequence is CASSFPGTQGRQPQHF. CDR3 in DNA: TGTGCCAGCAGTTTCCCCGGGACACAGGGTCGGCAGCCCCAGCATTTT.

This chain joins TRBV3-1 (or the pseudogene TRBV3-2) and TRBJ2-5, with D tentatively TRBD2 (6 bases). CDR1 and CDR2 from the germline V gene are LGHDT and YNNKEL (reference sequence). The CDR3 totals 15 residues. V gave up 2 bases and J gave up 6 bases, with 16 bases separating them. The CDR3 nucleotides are TGTGCCAGCAGCCAATTCACCTCGGCGGGAAAGACCCAGTACTTC. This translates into CASSQFTSAGKTQYF.

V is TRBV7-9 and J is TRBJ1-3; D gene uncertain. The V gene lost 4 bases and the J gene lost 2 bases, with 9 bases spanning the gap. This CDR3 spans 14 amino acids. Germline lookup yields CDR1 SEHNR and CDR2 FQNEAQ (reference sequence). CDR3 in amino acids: CASSSVEAGNTIYF. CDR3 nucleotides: TGTGCCAGCAGCTCCGTGGAGGCTGGAAACACCATATATTTT.

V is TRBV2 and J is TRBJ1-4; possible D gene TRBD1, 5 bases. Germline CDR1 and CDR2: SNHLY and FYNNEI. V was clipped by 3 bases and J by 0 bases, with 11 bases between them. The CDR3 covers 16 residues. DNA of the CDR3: TGTGCCAGCAGTGAGGGGGGGTTTGCAACTAATGAAAAACTGTTTTTT. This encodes CASSEGGFATNEKLFF.

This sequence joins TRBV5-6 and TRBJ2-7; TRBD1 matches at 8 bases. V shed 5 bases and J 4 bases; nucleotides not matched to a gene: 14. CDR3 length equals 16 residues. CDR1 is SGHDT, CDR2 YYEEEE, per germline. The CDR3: CASSPEAGQGRYEQYF. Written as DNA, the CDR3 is TGTGCCAGCAGTCCCGAGGCCGGACAGGGCCGTTACGAGCAGTACTTC.

The CDR3 is CARGTLQGANYEQYF. The CDR3 region has the DNA TGTGCCAGAGGGACCCTACAGGGGGCGAACTACGAGCAGTACTTC. The V gene is TRBV21-1, the J gene TRBJ2-7; the table gives TRBD1 as D, unverified against the DNA. TRBV21-1 is tagged as a pseudogene. The CDR3 is made up of 15 amino acids.

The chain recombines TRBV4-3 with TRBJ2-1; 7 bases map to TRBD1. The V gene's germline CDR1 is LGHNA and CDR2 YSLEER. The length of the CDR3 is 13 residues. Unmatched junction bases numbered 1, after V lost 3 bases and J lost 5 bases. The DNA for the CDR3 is TGCGCCAGCAGCCAGGGGACAGACAATGAGCAGTTCTTC. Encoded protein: CASSQGTDNEQFF.